This T cell receptor (beta chain) was retrieved from a study of cytomegalovirus exposure and HLA in healthy donors. This PCR relied on a set of 60 Vbeta primers and 13 Jbeta primers. The table came from immunoSEQ multiplex PCR; TCRdb's copy has only in-frame clones and leaves some out. The table shows about 220,000 clones, with about 80% occurring only once. The J segment lost 0 bases and the V segment lost 5 bases, leaving 3 bases of the junction unmatched. Germline V gene data show CDR1 as SGHTA and CDR2 as FQGTGA. This CDR3 contains 15 residues. Material for sequencing was PBMCs. V usage is TRBV7-3 and J usage is TRBJ2-2, with 7 bases lining up with TRBD2. The sequence derives from a young man in good health and CMV-seronegative. CDR3 sequence: CASSPSGANTGELFF. The CDR3 region has the DNA TGTGCCAGCAGCCCCAGCGGGGCGAACACCGGGGAGCTGTTTTTT.